This TCR beta chain was profiled in a study of metastatic and nonmetastatic thyroid tumors. Study overall: Blood and tumor or nodule tissue repertoires from malignant and benign thyroid patients were compared.

Trimming stripped 3 bases from V and 3 bases from J, with 2 bases between. The germline CDR1 and CDR2 sequences are SGHNT and YENEEA. This CDR3 is built from 12 residues. Findings and limits, study-wide: As reported, TCR beta diversity in blood and tumor was significantly higher in malignant thyroid tumors than in benign nodules.

Every patient was untreated before thyroid surgery. In the original analysis: The distant-metastasis classifier for papillary thyroid cancer was built from CDR3 differences across clinicopathological groups. TCRdb re-processed the PCR reads through MiXCR. V and J calls and clone size were set by TCRdb, not the authors. Of fewer than 40,000 clones listed, under 40% are singletons. This clone was counted many times. Its antigen remains unidentified. V gene TRBV11-3 combines with J gene TRBJ2-2; D gene uncertain. This clonotype originated in a female donor with papillary thyroid cancer or a benign thyroid nodule (not recorded which). Some clones in this sample may be carry-over from other donors' samples. Sequenced input: tumor tissue. CDR3 residues: CASSFDTGELFF. The CDR3 bases are TGTGCCAGCAGCTTCGACACCGGGGAGCTGTTTTTT. The variable domain in full, completed from reference TRBV11-3 and TRBJ2-2, reads EAGVVQSPRYKIIEKKQPVAFWCNPISGHNTLYWYLQNLGQGPELLIRYENEEAVDDSQLPKDRFSAERLKGVDSTLKIQPAELGDSAVYLCASSFDTGELFFGEGSRLTVL.